Following are 10 T cell receptor beta chains from one sample sequenced in a study of T cell repertoires in cytomegalovirus infection. In TCRdb, the reads were re-called with MiXCR into one record per CDR3 protein. The data show more than 150,000 distinct CDR3 sequences, with approximately 30% seen just once and 30% to 40% held by the top ten. Sequenced: PBMCs. The receptors were sampled from a human donor in good health (CMV status not recorded). Some clones in this sample may be carry-over from other donors' samples.

This clonotype was detected ten times or more. The chain couples TRBV7-2 to TRBJ2-7; TRBD2 is a possible D gene (5 bases). Trimming left V 5 bases short and J 0 bases short, with 11 bases between. The CDR3 covers 14 residues. In germline, CDR1 is SGHTA, CDR2 FQGNSA. This chain's CDR3 is CASSRERSSYEQYF. Here the CDR3 DNA reads TGTGCCAGCAGCAGAGAGCGGAGCTCCTACGAGCAGTACTTC.

Notes on this clonotype: One junction end does not reproduce the germline sequence, and a read error may be involved. The V call is TRBV6-9, the J call TRBJ2-7, with a tentative D call TRBD2 (6 bases). Per the germline V gene, CDR1 is MNHGY and CDR2 is SVAAGI. The CDR3 loop spans 10 amino acids. Here the CDR3 reads CASSSPGLPF. CDR3 nucleotides: TGTGCCAGCAGTTCACCGGGACTCCCGTTC.

This clonotype was counted only a few times. The chain links TRBV5-6 to TRBJ2-3; the match to TRBD2 covers 8 bases. The CDR3 is made up of 18 amino acids. The V gene end was trimmed by 7 bases and the J gene end by 1 base; junction bases not matched to a gene: 17. CDR1 is SGHDT and CDR2 is YYEEEE in the germline V gene. CDR3 DNA sequence: TGTGCCAGCGGCCTCGCCGGGACTAGTTTTTTGGGCACAGATACGCAGTATTTT. It codes for CASGLAGTSFLGTDTQYF.

The rearrangement joins TRBV2 to TRBJ2-2; D is undetermined. Germline V gives CDR1 SNHLY, CDR2 FYNNEI. CDR3 length: 16 residues. V gave up 4 bases and J gave up 0 bases, with 12 bases separating them. The CDR3 sequence is CASSVGDAANTGELFF. The CDR3 DNA reads as TGTGCCAGCAGTGTAGGCGACGCCGCGAACACCGGGGAGCTGTTTTTT.

The gene calls are TRBV6-5 and TRBJ2-7, with D possibly matching TRBD1 (6 bases). The CDR3 loop spans 12 amino acids. Germline loops: CDR1 MNHEY, CDR2 SVGAGI. V was pared by 6 bases and J by 6 bases, with 12 bases between. The CDR3 is CASSRTEGEQYF. The DNA of the CDR3 is TGTGCCAGCAGCAGGACAGAAGGCGAGCAGTACTTC.

About this clonotype: A read error may explain this, as a much larger clone is one base away. This chain connects TRBV7-2 to TRBJ2-2, with unresolved D. The germline V gene has CDR1 SGHTA and CDR2 FQGNSA. The CDR3 loop spans 14 amino acids. Deletions cut 7 bases from V and 5 bases from J, with 14 bases between. CDR3 amino acids: CASTRNSYTGELFF. In DNA, the CDR3 is TGTGCCAGCACCCGAAACTCGTATACCGGGGAGCTGTTTTTT.

This clonotype was observed a handful of times. The rearrangement uses TRBV10-3 and TRBJ1-2; D not resolved. The germline V gene encodes CDR1 ENHRY and CDR2 SYGVKD. This CDR3 is built from 15 residues. V lost 10 bases, J lost 0 bases, and 18 bases lay in between. The CDR3 coding sequence is TGTGCCACGACGGGCGTGGACGGAGCTAACTATGGCTACACCTTC. Protein product: CATTGVDGANYGYTF.

This clonotype was seen repeatedly, ten times or more. V and J are TRBV11-3 and TRBJ2-2, with D perhaps TRBD1 (6 bases). This CDR3 region has 17 residues. From germline, CDR1 is SGHNT and CDR2 YENEEA. Deletions cut 4 bases from V and 6 bases from J, with 21 bases between. CDR3: CASSCYLTRGEAGELFF. The CDR3 coding sequence is TGTGCCAGCAGCTGTTACTTGACCAGGGGCGAGGCCGGGGAGCTGTTTTTT.

The sample holds a few counts of this clonotype. The rearrangement links TRBV5-5 to TRBJ1-1, with D tentatively TRBD1 (6 bases). CDR3 length: 15 amino acids. V was clipped by 6 bases and J by 0 bases, with 15 bases between them. Germline loops: CDR1 SGHKS, CDR2 YYEKEE (reference sequence). CDR3 sequence (DNA): TGTGCCAGCACTCGCGGAGGGGGGATGAACACTGAAGCTTTCTTT. Translating gives CASTRGGGMNTEAFF.

The sample holds a few counts of this clonotype. The V gene is TRBV11-2, the J gene TRBJ1-4; possible D gene TRBD1, 5 bases. The germline V gene has CDR1 SGHAT and CDR2 FQNNGV. The CDR3 length is 15 residues. V lost 5 bases and J 7 bases, leaving 17 bases between the germline ends. The CDR3 loop reads CASSPLSGRGEKLFF. CDR3 DNA: TGTGCCAGCAGCCCCCTCAGCGGGAGGGGTGAAAAACTGTTTTTT.